The 2 T cell receptor beta chains below were found in one sample sequenced in a study of blood T cell repertoires in COVID-19. The table came from immunoSEQ multiplex PCR; TCRdb's copy has only in-frame clones and leaves some out. The sample shows approximately 85,000 clones, roughly 77% of them seen only once. The specimen was peripheral blood. The source of these receptors is a human donor in a cohort sampled during active COVID-19.

V and J are TRBV7-2 and TRBJ2-1; 10 nucleotides match TRBD1. The germline V gene encodes CDR1 SGHTA and CDR2 FQGNSA. V was clipped by 4 bases and J by 7 bases; unmatched bases: 10. The CDR3 runs to 16 residues. CDR3 sequence (DNA): TGTGCCAGCAGCTCAGACCGGGACAGGGGAGGGAATGAGCAGTTCTTC. The encoded protein is CASSSDRDRGGNEQFF.

This clone occurred a few times. The chain has TRBV5-1 and TRBJ2-2; 10 bases align to TRBD1. The CDR3 extends over 15 amino acids. With 4 bases clipped from V and 5 bases from J, the junction kept 5 bases outside the gene matches. CDR1 and CDR2 (germline): SGHRS, YFSETQ. The CDR3 loop reads CASSLGQGLTGELFF. CDR3 in DNA: TGCGCCAGCAGCCTGGGACAGGGGCTAACCGGGGAGCTGTTTTTT.